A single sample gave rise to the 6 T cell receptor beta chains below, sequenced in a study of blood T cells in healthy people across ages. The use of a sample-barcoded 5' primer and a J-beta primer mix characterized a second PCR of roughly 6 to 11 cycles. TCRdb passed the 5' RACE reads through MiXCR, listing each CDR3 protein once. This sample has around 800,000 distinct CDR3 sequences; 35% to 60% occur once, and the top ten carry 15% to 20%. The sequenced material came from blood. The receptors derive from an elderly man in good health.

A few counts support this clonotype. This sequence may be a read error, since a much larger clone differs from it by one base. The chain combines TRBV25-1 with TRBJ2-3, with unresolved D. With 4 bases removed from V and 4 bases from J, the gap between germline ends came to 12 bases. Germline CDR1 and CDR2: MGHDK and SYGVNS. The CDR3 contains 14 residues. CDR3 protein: CASSGWAVADTQYF. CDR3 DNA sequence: TGTGCCAGCAGTGGCTGGGCTGTTGCAGATACGCAGTATTTT.

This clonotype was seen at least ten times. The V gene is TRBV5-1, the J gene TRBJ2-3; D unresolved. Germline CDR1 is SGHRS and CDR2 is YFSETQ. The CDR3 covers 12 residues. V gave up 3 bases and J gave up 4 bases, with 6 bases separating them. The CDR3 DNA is TGCGCCAGCAGCTCCCCGGCAGATACGCAGTATTTT. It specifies CASSSPADTQYF. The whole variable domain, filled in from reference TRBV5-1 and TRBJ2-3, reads KAGVTQTPRYLIKTRGQQVTLSCSPISGHRSVSWYQQTPGQGLQFLFEYFSETQRNKGNFPGRFSGRQFSNSRSEMNVSTLELGDSALYLCASSSPADTQYFGPGTRLTVL.

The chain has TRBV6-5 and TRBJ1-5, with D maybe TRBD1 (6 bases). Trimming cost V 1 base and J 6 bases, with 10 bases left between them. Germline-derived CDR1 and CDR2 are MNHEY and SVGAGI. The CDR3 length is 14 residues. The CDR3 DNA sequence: TGTGCCAGCAGTTACTACAGGGATGGTCAGCCCCAGCATTTT. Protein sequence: CASSYYRDGQPQHF.

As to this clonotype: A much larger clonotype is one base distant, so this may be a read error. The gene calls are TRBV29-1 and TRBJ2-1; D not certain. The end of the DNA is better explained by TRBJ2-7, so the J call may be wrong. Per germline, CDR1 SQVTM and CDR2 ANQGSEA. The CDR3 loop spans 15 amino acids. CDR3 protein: CSVEPAPSSYNEQYF. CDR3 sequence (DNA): TGCAGCGTTGAACCGGCCCCGAGCTCCTACAATGAGCAGTACTTC.

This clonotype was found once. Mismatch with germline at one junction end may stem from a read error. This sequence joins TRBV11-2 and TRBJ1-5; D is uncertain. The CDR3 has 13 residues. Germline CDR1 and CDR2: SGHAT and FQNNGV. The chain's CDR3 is CAGSITSNQPQHF. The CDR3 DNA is TGTGCCGGCAGCATTACTAGCAATCAGCCCCAGCATTTT.

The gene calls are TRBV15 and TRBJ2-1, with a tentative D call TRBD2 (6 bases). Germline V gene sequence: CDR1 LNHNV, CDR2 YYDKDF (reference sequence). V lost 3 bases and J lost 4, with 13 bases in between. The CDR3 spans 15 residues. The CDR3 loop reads CATSRTGRPYNEQFF. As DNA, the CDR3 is TGTGCCACCAGCAGGACCGGGAGACCATACAATGAGCAGTTCTTC.